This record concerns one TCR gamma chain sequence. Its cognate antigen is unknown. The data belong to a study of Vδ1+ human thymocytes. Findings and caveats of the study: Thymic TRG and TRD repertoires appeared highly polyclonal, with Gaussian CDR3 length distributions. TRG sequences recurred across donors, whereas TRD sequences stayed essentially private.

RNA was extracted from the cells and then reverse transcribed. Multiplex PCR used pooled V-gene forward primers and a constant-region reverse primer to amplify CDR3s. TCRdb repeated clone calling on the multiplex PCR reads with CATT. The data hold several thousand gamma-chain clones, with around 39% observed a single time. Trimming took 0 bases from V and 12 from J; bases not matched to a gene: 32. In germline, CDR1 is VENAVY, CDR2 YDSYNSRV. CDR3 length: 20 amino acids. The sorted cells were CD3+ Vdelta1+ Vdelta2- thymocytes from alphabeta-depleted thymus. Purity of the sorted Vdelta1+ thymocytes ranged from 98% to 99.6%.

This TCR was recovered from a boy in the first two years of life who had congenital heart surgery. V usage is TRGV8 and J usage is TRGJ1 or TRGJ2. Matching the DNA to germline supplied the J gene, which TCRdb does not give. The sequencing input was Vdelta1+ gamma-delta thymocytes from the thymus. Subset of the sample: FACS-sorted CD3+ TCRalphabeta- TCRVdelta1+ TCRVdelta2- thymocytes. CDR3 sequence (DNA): TGTGCCACCTGGGATAGGCTTTTCCAAGATCCAAGGGCCTTCCAAGGGAGGAAACTCTTT. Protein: CATWDRLFQDPRAFQGRKLF.